This note documents a single T cell receptor (beta chain) sequence. Germline values: CDR1 KGHDR, CDR2 SFDVKD. V was pared by 7 bases and J by 0 bases, with 18 bases between. The CDR3 runs 18 residues. The data are from a study of blood T cell repertoires in COVID-19. Whole-study context: From T cells, B-cell-depleted T cells, or PBMCs came the material, which was cDNA or gDNA.

Authors' methods: It was from reference gene primer amplification that nucleated cell counts were estimated. Only in-frame clones appear in the TCRdb table, and some are missing; sequencing was by immunoSEQ multiplex PCR. V and J calls and clone size are copied from that table; D and trimming were computed from the DNA. The sample carries 110,000 or so clones, roughly nine tenths recorded once. The clonotype originates from a man between 70 and 80 years old who had recovered from COVID-19. The chain couples TRBV24-1 to TRBJ2-6; tentative D call: TRBD2 (6 bases). Specimen: peripheral blood. Written as DNA, the CDR3 is TGTGCCACCAGCGGTTACGGGGGTTGGAGCTCTGGGGCCAACGTCCTGACTTTC. The encoded protein is CATSGYGGWSSGANVLTF.